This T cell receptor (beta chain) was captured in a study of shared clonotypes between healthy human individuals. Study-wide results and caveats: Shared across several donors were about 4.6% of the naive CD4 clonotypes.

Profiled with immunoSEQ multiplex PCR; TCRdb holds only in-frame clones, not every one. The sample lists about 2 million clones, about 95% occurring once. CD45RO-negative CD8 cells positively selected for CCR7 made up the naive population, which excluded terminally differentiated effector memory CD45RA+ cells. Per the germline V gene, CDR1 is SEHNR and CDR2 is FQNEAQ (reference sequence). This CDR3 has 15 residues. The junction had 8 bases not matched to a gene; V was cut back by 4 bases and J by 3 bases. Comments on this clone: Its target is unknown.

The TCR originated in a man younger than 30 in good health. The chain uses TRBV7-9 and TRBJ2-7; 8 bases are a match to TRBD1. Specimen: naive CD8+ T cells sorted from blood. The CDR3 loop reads CASSSRDRSVYEQYF. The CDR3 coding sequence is TGTGCCAGCAGCTCCCGGGACAGGAGCGTCTACGAGCAGTACTTC.